The 11 T cell receptor beta chains below come from one sample, sequenced in a study of preoperative IRX-2 immunotherapy in early breast cancer. Documented treatment: preoperative locoregional IRX-2 cytokine immunotherapy. Some clones are missing from TCRdb's copy, which holds only in-frame ones; the method was immunoSEQ multiplex PCR. The sample contains some 99,000 clones, just over 85% of which appear only once. Here the sequenced sample was tumor tissue, taken after IRX-2 immunotherapy. The source is a human donor with breast cancer.

V is TRBV6-8 and J is TRBJ1-2; 9 nucleotides line up with TRBD1. The V segment lost 6 bases and the J segment 8 bases; nucleotides outside the gene matches: 13. Germline lookup yields CDR1 MNHGY and CDR2 SAAAGT. This CDR3 has 15 amino acids. CDR3 protein: CASRPDRGAGDGYTF. CDR3 bases: TGTGCCAGCAGGCCAGACAGGGGGGCCGGAGACGGCTACACCTTC.

The rearrangement links TRBV30 to TRBJ2-3; 7 bases match TRBD2. Germline trimming cut 3 bases from V and 1 base from J; bases unmatched to any gene: 10. The CDR3 spans 16 residues. CDR1 is GTSNPN and CDR2 is SVGIG in the germline V gene (reference sequence). The chain's CDR3 is CAWSPGTKVGTDTQYF. The CDR3 DNA reads as TGTGCCTGGAGCCCCGGGACTAAAGTTGGCACAGATACGCAGTATTTT.

The chain employs TRBV10-2 and TRBJ1-6; D gene ambiguous. The CDR3 length is 13 residues. V gave up 3 bases and J gave up 8 bases, with 8 bases separating them. CDR1 and CDR2 from the germline V gene are WSHSY and SAAADI. CDR3 nucleotide sequence: TGCGCCAGCAGTGAAGGTTGGGATTCACCCCTCCACTTT. This translates into CASSEGWDSPLHF.

The chain is built from TRBV19 and TRBJ1-5; 8 bases line up with TRBD1. This CDR3 contains 17 residues. In germline, CDR1 is LNHDA, CDR2 SQIVND (reference sequence). V was clipped by 3 bases and J by 1 base; unmatched bases: 8. CDR3 loop: CASSIRGQGGSNQPQHF. Here the CDR3 DNA reads TGTGCCAGTAGTATTCGCGGACAGGGTGGGAGCAATCAGCCCCAGCATTTT.

The chain is built from TRBV19 and TRBJ2-7; possible D gene TRBD1, 5 bases. The CDR3 spans 12 residues. CDR1 is LNHDA and CDR2 is SQIVND in the germline V gene (reference sequence). Trimming cost V 3 bases and J 3 bases, with 6 bases left between them. CDR3 coding DNA: TGTGCCAGTAGTATTCAGGGCTACGAGCAGTACTTC. Protein sequence: CASSIQGYEQYF.

The CDR3 sequence is CASSGGGSSYNEQFF. The CDR3 DNA reads TGCGCCAGCAGCGGCGGGGGCAGCTCCTACAATGAGCAGTTCTTC. V gene TRBV5-1 combines with J gene TRBJ2-1; D may be TRBD2 (7 bases). The CDR3 has 15 residues. The V and J ends lost 4 bases and 0 bases respectively, with 11 bases between them. Germline CDR1 is SGHRS and CDR2 is YFSETQ.

Remarks on this clone: The identical CDR3 is also encoded by other nucleotide sequences in the sample. This rearrangement joins TRBV18 to TRBJ2-7; TRBD1 might be the D (5 bases). Germline lookup yields CDR1 KGHSH and CDR2 LQKENI. The CDR3 covers 13 residues. V was cut by 4 bases and J by 3 bases, with 10 bases left in between. CDR3 amino acids: CASSHDTGYEQYF. CDR3 DNA: TGTGCCAGCTCACACGATACAGGCTACGAGCAGTACTTC.

The CDR3 nucleotides read TGTGCCATCACACGAGATCAAGCTAACTATGGCTACACCTTC. Protein: CAITRDQANYGYTF. This chain connects TRBV6-8 to TRBJ1-2, with D uncertain. The CDR3 consists of 14 residues. The germline CDR1 and CDR2 sequences are MNHGY and SAAAGT. Trimming took off 10 bases at V and 0 bases at J, with 15 bases between the two ends.

The chain is built from TRBV18 and TRBJ2-6; D perhaps matches TRBD2 (5 bases). V gave up 8 bases and J gave up 4 bases, with 12 bases separating them. Germline lookup yields CDR1 KGHSH and CDR2 LQKENI. The CDR3 runs 14 residues. CDR3 residues: CASAPGSGANVLTF. CDR3 bases: TGTGCCAGCGCCCCGGGGTCAGGGGCCAACGTCCTGACTTTC.

The rearrangement joins TRBV28 to TRBJ2-7, with D perhaps being TRBD1 or TRBD2 (6 bases each). This CDR3 is built from 13 residues. The germline CDR1 and CDR2 sequences are MDHEN and SYDVKM. V shed 6 bases and J shed 3 bases, with 12 bases lying between them. Here the CDR3 reads CASRGGVLYEQYF. The CDR3 nucleotides read TGTGCCAGCAGGGGGGGCGTCCTCTACGAGCAGTACTTC.

V and J are TRBV7-8 and TRBJ2-1, with 8 bases identical to TRBD1. After removal of 5 bases from V and 10 bases from J, the junction contained 7 bases not matched to a gene. The CDR3 has 13 residues. CDR1 and CDR2 (germline): SGHVS, FQNEAQ. Here the CDR3 reads CASSKDDRGEQFF. The CDR3 DNA reads as TGTGCCAGCAGCAAAGATGACAGGGGCGAGCAGTTCTTC.